This TCR beta chain is from a study of blood T cells in healthy people across ages (dated by TCRdb to the mid-2010s). The study in broad terms: Template switching captured roughly one uniquely barcoded TCR beta cDNA molecule per two T cells in model experiments. Age-related changes in TCR beta repertoire diversity were measured in the study by deep sequencing normalized with unique cDNA molecular identifiers. Donors were grouped into four age groups: young (average about 15 years), middle-aged (around 39), aged (about 59) and long-lived (over 80). To avoid experimental bias, donors of different ages were randomly spread across the sequencing lanes. Using the same blood draw, the study looked at two additional independent replicas of 1 million unique cDNA reads for two donors, one aged 18 to 30 and the other aged 80 or older. Broader findings and caveats from the paper: Bulk unsorted PBMC profiling prevented conclusive comparison of naive and antigen-experienced compartments. Estimates of total diversity based on one million sequenced T cells were regarded as lower bounds and as underestimates. The long-lived group showed more naive CD4+ T cells, fewer expanded clones and increased TCR diversity than the aged group, suggesting age selection. Because the CMV infection status of the donors was unknown, age-related changes in expanded clonotypes may potentially have been confounded. Observed TCR beta diversity per million T cells fell roughly linearly with age, and a significant reduction was already apparent by age about 38. Observed TCR beta diversity correlated strongly with the percentage of naive T cells measured by flow cytometry.

This clonotype showed up many times. This receptor's antigen is unknown. Qualities for individual bases were not recorded, and no much larger clone is one base off. Donors were around 37 systemically healthy Caucasian individuals from Russia aged roughly 6 to 100 years. Each donor gave ten milliliters of peripheral blood, collected into EDTA-treated Vacutainer tubes. Ficoll-Paque density-gradient centrifugation was used to isolate PBMCs, with at least 7 million per sample. Total RNA was extracted from PBMCs with Trizol reagent, with at least 6 micrograms obtained per sample. Naive CD45RAhigh/CD27high T cell percentages were measured by flow cytometry on a PBMC aliquot from every donor. The receptor library was made with 5' RACE. Sequencing used an Illumina HiSeq 2500. A second roughly 7 to 11 cycle PCR used a sample-barcoded 5' primer and a J-beta primer mix. A unique molecular identifier was introduced onto each TCR beta cDNA molecule by a template-switch 5' adaptor carrying 12 random nucleotides. Each sample yielded at least 2.5 million CDR3-containing paired-end reads. All of the RNA was converted into first-strand cDNA using the Mint cDNA synthesis kit, with a TRBC-specific oligonucleotide serving as the primer. Following uracil-DNA glycosylase treatment, a first 18-cycle PCR with universal primers M1SS and BC2_uni_R was performed on all cDNA. The published analysis was carried out like this. For normalization, 1 million high-quality reads, each with a distinct molecular identifier, were randomly selected from each sample. Instead of being binned into consensus sequences, reads with shared molecular identifiers were discarded. CDR3 identification, clonotype clustering and error correction used MiTCR with a Q25 quality threshold and the strictest error-elimination algorithm. A nonparametric unseen species model using Euler transformation provided a lower-bound estimate of total TCR beta diversity. TCRdb cleaned the public reads at Q25 with fastp, built clones with MiXCR and kept in-frame beta chains. Merged by CDR3 protein, the rows form single entries marked with the most common genes and DNA. The V and J calls come from TCRdb's annotation, not from the publication. The sample contains approximately 1.5 million distinct CDR3 sequences, 30% to 35% of them found a single time. Of the sample, around 11% is held by the ten largest clones.

Reading the germline V gene gives CDR1 MDHEN and CDR2 SYDVKM. Including the terminal cysteine and phenylalanine, the CDR3 comprises 15 residues. The retained sequence is limited to the CDR3, 45 bases, with the frame set at the first base. Relative to germline, V is missing 5 bases and J is missing 6 bases, with 12 bases of the junction outside any gene match. The V gene is TRBV28 and the J gene is TRBJ2-7, and 8 bases in between align with TRBD1. The TCR sequence derives from a woman younger than 45 in good health. Material for sequencing was blood. The DNA reads as follows: TGTGCCAGCAGTCAAACTCGGACAGGGAATCGCGAGCAGTACTTC. Its product reads: CASSQTRTGNREQYF.